A single sample is the source of the 20 T cell receptor beta chains below, sequenced in a study of molecular identifiers for immune sequencing clone quantification. MiXCR, run by TCRdb on the PCR reads, gives a single entry per CDR3 protein. The sample carries hundreds of thousands of distinct CDR3 sequences, roughly 23% recorded once. The material sequenced was naive CD8+ T cells from blood, with Jurkat cell RNA spiked in. The subset denotes: FACS-sorted CD8+CD4-CCR7+CD45RA+ naive T cells. These receptors were collected from a human donor in good health. Some libraries in this study had Jurkat cell RNA spiked in.

This clonotype was observed a handful of times. This sequence may be a read error, since a much larger clone differs from it by one base. The chain carries TRBV23-1 and TRBJ2-3; tentatively, D is TRBD2 (6 bases). TRBV23-1 has ORF status, its function being uncertain. The CDR3 has 16 amino acids. CDR3 amino acids: CASSHPGVQSTDTRYF. The CDR3 DNA is TGCGCCAGCAGTCACCCGGGAGTACAGAGCACAGATACGCGGTATTTT.

This clonotype was counted ten times or more. This chain joins TRBV20-1 and TRBJ2-7; 8 positions match TRBD2. Trimming removed 6 bases from V and 6 bases from J; junction bases left unmatched: 16. The CDR3 sequence is 15 residues long. Germline values: CDR1 DFQATT, CDR2 SNEGSKA (reference sequence). For the CDR3, the DNA is TGCAGTGCGGTCTCTCCCCTCGGGACTAGTTCCGAGCAGTACTTC. As protein: CSAVSPLGTSSEQYF.

This clonotype was picked up many times. The J gene is TRBJ1-5, the V gene TRBV12-3 or TRBV12-4; D not certain. Trimming left V 3 bases short and J 2 bases short, with 11 bases between. CDR3 length equals 15 residues. DNA of the CDR3: TGTGCCAGCAGTTTTATGGAAAGGGGCAATCAGCCCCAGCATTTT. It is translated as CASSFMERGNQPQHF.

This clonotype was seen only a few times. This chain joins TRBV29-1 and TRBJ2-7; no firm D call. There are 11 residues in the CDR3. V was shortened by 7 bases and J by 0 bases, with 7 bases between the two germline ends. Germline V gene data show CDR1 as SQVTM and CDR2 as ANQGSEA. The CDR3 protein is CSGLYSYEQYF. The CDR3 region has the DNA TGCAGCGGCCTTTACTCCTACGAGCAGTACTTC.

The V and J genes are TRBV4-2 and TRBJ2-7; TRBD2 matches 12 bases. V shed 1 base and J 4 bases; nucleotides not matched to a gene: 2. This CDR3 comprises 15 residues. Germline CDR1 is LGHNA and CDR2 is YNFKEQ. DNA for the CDR3: TGTGCCAGCAGCCAAGGGACTAGCGGGGTATACGAGCAGTACTTC. It codes for CASSQGTSGVYEQYF.

This chain connects TRBV11-3 to TRBJ1-1; 10 nucleotides match TRBD1. The length of the CDR3 is 16 residues. V was clipped by 8 bases and J by 3 bases; unmatched bases: 12. Germline V gives CDR1 SGHNT, CDR2 YENEEA. CDR3 in amino acids: CASRPTTGGADTEAFF. The CDR3 DNA is TGTGCCAGCCGCCCCACGACAGGGGGCGCGGACACTGAAGCTTTCTTT. Drawing the rest from reference TRBV11-3 and TRBJ1-1, the complete variable domain is EAGVVQSPRYKIIEKKQPVAFWCNPISGHNTLYWYLQNLGQGPELLIRYENEEAVDDSQLPKDRFSAERLKGVDSTLKIQPAELGDSAVYLCASRPTTGGADTEAFFGQGTRLTVV.

This clonotype was detected ten times or more. This chain links TRBV5-6 with TRBJ2-3, with TRBD1 as a possible D gene (5 bases). CDR3 size: 16 residues. The germline CDR1 and CDR2 sequences are SGHDT and YYEEEE. Trimming pared 0 bases from V and 0 bases from J, leaving 11 bases between. CDR3 DNA sequence: TGTGCCAGCAGCTTGGGGTCGACAGTTAGCACAGATACGCAGTATTTT. It is translated as CASSLGSTVSTDTQYF.

This sequence joins TRBV11-2 and TRBJ2-7; TRBD2 matches at 7 bases. The CDR3 covers 15 residues. Per germline, CDR1 SGHAT and CDR2 FQNNGV. V was clipped by 1 base and J by 0 bases; unmatched bases: 3. The CDR3 DNA is TGTGCCAGCAGCTTAGCCGGGGGGAACTCCTACGAGCAGTACTTC. Its translation is CASSLAGGNSYEQYF.

This clonotype was counted at least ten times. The DNA of the CDR3 is TGTGCCAGCAGTTCAACCGGGACTAGCGCATCAGATACGCAGTATTTT. This codes for CASSSTGTSASDTQYF. The rearrangement links TRBV27 to TRBJ2-3; 10 bases agree with TRBD2. The CDR3 is 16 residues long. Germline V gene lookup returns CDR1 MNHEY and CDR2 SMNVEV (reference sequence). With 4 bases clipped from V and 4 bases from J, the junction kept 8 bases outside the gene matches.

This chain links TRBV30 with TRBJ1-1; D not certain. Germline CDR1 is GTSNPN and CDR2 is SVGIG (reference sequence). The V gene lost 2 bases and the J gene lost 0 bases, with 13 bases spanning the gap. The CDR3 spans 15 residues. The CDR3 reads CAWSTGASMNTEAFF. CDR3 nucleotide sequence: TGTGCCTGGAGTACCGGTGCGTCCATGAACACTGAAGCTTTCTTT.

Ten or more counts support this clonotype. This chain uses TRBV28 with TRBJ2-7; 9 bases are shared with TRBD2. Germline trimming cut 6 bases from V and 4 bases from J; bases unmatched to any gene: 7. Per the germline V gene, CDR1 is MDHEN and CDR2 is SYDVKM. CDR3 length: 14 residues. The CDR3 DNA is TGTGCCAGCAGCCACCGGACTAGCGCTTACGAGCAGTACTTC. This sequence encodes CASSHRTSAYEQYF.

At least ten counts were recorded for this clonotype. The chain combines TRBV5-1 with TRBJ2-7, with no clear D. Germline CDR1 reads SGHRS; CDR2 reads YFSETQ. V lost 0 bases and J lost 5, with 9 bases in between. The CDR3 sequence is 13 residues long. The CDR3 DNA follows: TGCGCCAGCAGCTTGGGAAGCTCTGACGAGCAGTACTTC. Its protein product is CASSLGSSDEQYF. The full variable domain, in which reference TRBV5-1 and TRBJ2-7 provide the parts outside the CDR3, is KAGVTQTPRYLIKTRGQQVTLSCSPISGHRSVSWYQQTPGQGLQFLFEYFSETQRNKGNFPGRFSGRQFSNSRSEMNVSTLELGDSALYLCASSLGSSDEQYFGPGTRLTVT.

This clonotype was seen at least ten times. This chain uses TRBV11-2 with TRBJ2-1; the D gene is possibly TRBD2 (6 bases). The CDR3 consists of 15 residues. The germline CDR1 and CDR2 sequences are SGHAT and FQNNGV. V lost 4 bases to trimming and J lost 4 bases, with 14 bases between them. CDR3 nucleotides: TGTGCCAGCAGCTCTCTAGCGAGGGCTTACAATGAGCAGTTCTTC. Its protein product is CASSSLARAYNEQFF. Full variable domain (outside the CDR3, taken from reference TRBV11-2 and TRBJ2-1): EAGVAQSPRYKIIEKRQSVAFWCNPISGHATLYWYQQILGQGPKLLIQFQNNGVVDDSQLPKDRFSAERLKGVDSTLKIQPAKLEDSAVYLCASSSLARAYNEQFFGPGTRLTVL.

The chain uses TRBV27 and TRBJ2-7; unclear D gene. The CDR3 contains 12 residues. The V gene lost 6 bases and the J gene lost 4 bases, with 10 bases spanning the gap. In germline, CDR1 is MNHEY, CDR2 SMNVEV (reference sequence). CDR3 nucleotide sequence: TGTGCCAGCAGGGGAATCGGGTACGAGCAGTACTTC. This encodes CASRGIGYEQYF.

Of note for this clonotype: This could be a read error, since a much larger clone is one nucleotide away. The J gene is TRBJ2-3, the V gene TRBV6-4; 7 bases agree with TRBD2. V shed 1 base and J 4 bases; nucleotides not matched to a gene: 14. Looked up from germline, CDR1 is MRHNA and CDR2 is SNTAGT. This CDR3 region has 18 residues. This CDR3 is CASSDFLFGGRNSDTQYF. The CDR3 nucleotides are TGTGCCAGCAGTGACTTCCTTTTCGGCGGGAGAAATTCAGATACGCAGTATTTT.

Comment on this clonotype: Its ends do not fully match the called genes, so a read error is possible. J is TRBJ1-5 and V is TRBV19; no clear D. CDR1 is LNHDA and CDR2 is SQIVND in the germline V gene (reference sequence). The CDR3 runs to 15 residues. DNA of the CDR3: TGTGCCAGTTGTATCGGTCCGTATAGCAATCAGCCCCAGCATTTT. Translation gives CASCIGPYSNQPQHF.

Many counts were recorded for this clonotype. The J gene is TRBJ2-7, the V gene TRBV29-1; D gene unclear. The CDR3 is made up of 12 amino acids. Germline loops: CDR1 SQVTM, CDR2 ANQGSEA. V was trimmed by 6 bases and J by 1 base, leaving 10 bases between them. For the CDR3, the DNA is TGCAGCGTAGAATGGGATTCCTACGAGCAGTACTTC. Its translation is CSVEWDSYEQYF.

A remark on this clonotype: One junction end does not reproduce the germline sequence, and a read error may be involved. The gene calls are TRBV7-9 and TRBJ2-3, with D perhaps given as TRBD1 or TRBD2 (5 bases each). This CDR3 is 13 amino acids long. From germline, CDR1 is SEHNR and CDR2 FQNEAQ (reference sequence). The CDR3 here is CTSSFGGADTQYF. In DNA, the CDR3 is TGTACCAGCAGCTTTGGGGGAGCAGATACGCAGTATTTT. Combining the CDR3 with reference TRBV7-9 and TRBJ2-3 gives the whole variable domain DTGVSQNPRHKITKRGQNVTFRCDPISEHNRLYWYRQTLGQGPEFLTYFQNEAQLEKSRLLSDRFSAERPKGSFSTLEIQRTEQGDSAMYLCTSSFGGADTQYFGPGTRLTVL.

The chain is built from TRBV19 and TRBJ1-1, with 8 bases that match TRBD1. Trimming cost V 3 bases and J 0 bases; bases outside gene matches: 0. This CDR3 region has 14 residues. CDR1 LNHDA and CDR2 SQIVND come from the germline V gene (reference sequence). CDR3: CASSMTGVNTEAFF. The DNA of the CDR3 is TGTGCCAGTAGTATGACAGGGGTGAACACTGAAGCTTTCTTT.

This clonotype came up a few times. This sequence joins TRBV30 and TRBJ2-3, with TRBD2 identical over 11 bases. The CDR3 is 16 residues long. J lost 0 bases, V lost 3 bases, and 5 bases had no gene match. Germline loops: CDR1 GTSNPN, CDR2 SVGIG (reference sequence). The CDR3 nucleotides read TGTGCCTGGAGCGAAACTAGCGGGGGCAGCACAGATACGCAGTATTTT. Protein product: CAWSETSGGSTDTQYF. Drawing the rest from reference TRBV30 and TRBJ2-3, the complete variable domain is SQTIHQWPATLVQPVGSPLSLECTVEGTSNPNLYWYRQAAGRGLQLLFYSVGIGQISSEVPQNLSASRPQDRQFILSSKKLLLSDSGFYLCAWSETSGGSTDTQYFGPGTRLTVL.